This T cell receptor beta chain was sequenced in a study of T cell clonality in common variable immunodeficiency. Study-wide results and caveats: Links between repertoire features and CVID complications were heterogeneity-limited. In common variable immunodeficiency, TCR beta chains reportedly carried fewer deletions and N-nucleotide insertions.

Many counts were recorded for this clone. The antigen remains unidentified. From the germline J gene comes the end of the CDR3, since the read stops 3 residues before it. This CDR3 region has 17 residues. Germline V gene data show CDR1 as MGHRA and CDR2 as YSYEKL. V gave up 2 bases and J gave up 7 bases, with 20 bases separating them. Donors gave roughly 4.5 to 8.5 ml heparinized peripheral whole blood. CVID and control samples used equivalent genomic DNA input. Method: immunoSEQ multiplex PCR; TCRdb's copy keeps in-frame clones and lacks some. The data show fewer than 75,000 clones, with none appearing a single time.

The source is a person between 18 and 70 years old in good health. The J gene is TRBJ1-4, the V gene TRBV4-1; tentatively, D is TRBD1 (5 bases). Sequences were obtained from peripheral blood mononuclear cells. The CDR3 region is CASSQTNMGLTSEKLFF. Incomplete CDR3 DNA: TGCGCCAGCAGCCAAACGAATATGGGGCTGACGAGTGAAAAA.